This TCR beta chain was found in a study of blood T cells in healthy people across ages. Study outcomes and limitations: Significant beta diversity loss was already apparent by age about 39, declining roughly linearly.

No fewer than 5.5 micrograms of total RNA were isolated from every sample. With respect to this clonotype: No antigen is known for it.

Primed by a sample-barcoded 5' primer and a J-beta primer mix, a second PCR proceeded for about 7 to 12 cycles. Each cDNA molecule, via a template-switch adaptor with 12 random nucleotides, was tagged. The yield of each sample was at least 2.5 million CDR3-containing paired-end reads. In TCRdb, the 5' RACE reads were re-called with MiXCR into one record per CDR3 protein. Of around 1.5 million distinct CDR3 sequences listed, 30% to 35% are singletons. What was sequenced was blood. The sequence was collected from a woman aged 25 to 39 in good health.

In DNA form, the CDR3 reads TGTGCCAGCAGTTACTCGGGGCGGGTGTTGGATACGCAGTATTTT. This translates into CASSYSGRVLDTQYF. The rearrangement uses TRBV6-5 and TRBJ2-3, with D perhaps matching TRBD1 or TRBD2 (5 bases each). CDR3 length: 15 residues. Deletions cut 0 bases from V and 6 bases from J, with 13 bases between. Germline V gives CDR1 MNHEY, CDR2 SVGAGI.